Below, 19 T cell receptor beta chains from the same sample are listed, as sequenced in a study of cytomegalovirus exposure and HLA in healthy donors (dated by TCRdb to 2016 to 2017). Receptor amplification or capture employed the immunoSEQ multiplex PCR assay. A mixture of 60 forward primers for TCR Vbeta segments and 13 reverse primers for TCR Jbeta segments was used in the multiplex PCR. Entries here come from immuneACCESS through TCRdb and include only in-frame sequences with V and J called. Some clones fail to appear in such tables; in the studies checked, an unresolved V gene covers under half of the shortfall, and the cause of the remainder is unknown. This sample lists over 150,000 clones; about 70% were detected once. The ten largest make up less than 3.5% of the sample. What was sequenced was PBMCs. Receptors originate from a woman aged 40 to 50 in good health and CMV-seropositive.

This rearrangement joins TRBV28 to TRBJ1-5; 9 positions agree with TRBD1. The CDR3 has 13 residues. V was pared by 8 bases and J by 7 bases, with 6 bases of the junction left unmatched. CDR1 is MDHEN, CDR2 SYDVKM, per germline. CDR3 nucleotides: TGTGCCAGCCGCGGACAGGGGCGGCAGCCCCAGCATTTT. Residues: CASRGQGRQPQHF.

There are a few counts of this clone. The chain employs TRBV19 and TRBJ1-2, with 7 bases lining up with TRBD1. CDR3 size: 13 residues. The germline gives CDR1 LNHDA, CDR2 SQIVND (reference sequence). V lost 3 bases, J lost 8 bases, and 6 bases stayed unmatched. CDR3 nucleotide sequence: TGTGCCAGTAGTATCGAACAGGGGCCCGGCTACACCTTC. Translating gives CASSIEQGPGYTF.

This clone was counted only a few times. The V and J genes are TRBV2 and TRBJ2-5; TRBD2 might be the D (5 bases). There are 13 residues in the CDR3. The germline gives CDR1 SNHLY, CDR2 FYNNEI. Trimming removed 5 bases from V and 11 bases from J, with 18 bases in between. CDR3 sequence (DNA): TGTGCCAGCAGTAGAGAAGGCCACGGGGAGCAGTACTTC. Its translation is CASSREGHGEQYF.

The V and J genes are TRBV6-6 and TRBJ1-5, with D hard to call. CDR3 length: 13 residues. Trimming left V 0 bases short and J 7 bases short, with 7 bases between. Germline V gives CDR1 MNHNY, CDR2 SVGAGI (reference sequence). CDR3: CASSYSERQPQHF. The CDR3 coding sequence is TGTGCCAGCAGTTACTCGGAGCGCCAGCCCCAGCATTTT.

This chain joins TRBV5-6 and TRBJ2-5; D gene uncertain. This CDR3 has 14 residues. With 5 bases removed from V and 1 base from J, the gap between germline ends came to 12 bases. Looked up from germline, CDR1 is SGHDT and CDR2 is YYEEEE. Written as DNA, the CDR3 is TGTGCCAGCAGTTATGACATTGGCCAAGAGACCCAGTACTTC. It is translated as CASSYDIGQETQYF.

The CDR3 protein is CASSPRTQGPSRYTF. CDR3 nucleotides: TGTGCCAGCAGTCCGCGTACACAGGGGCCCTCCCGTTACACCTTC. The chain couples TRBV6-5 to TRBJ1-2, with 7 positions matching TRBD1. Germline assignment: CDR1 MNHEY and CDR2 SVGAGI. This CDR3 is 15 amino acids long. The J segment lost 11 bases and the V segment lost 5 bases, leaving 17 bases of the junction unmatched.

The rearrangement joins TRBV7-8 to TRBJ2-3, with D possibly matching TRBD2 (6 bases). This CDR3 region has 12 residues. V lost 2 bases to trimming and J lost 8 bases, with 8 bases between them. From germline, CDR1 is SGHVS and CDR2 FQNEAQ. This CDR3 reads CASSLWGGTQYF. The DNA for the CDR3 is TGTGCCAGCAGCTTATGGGGAGGTACGCAGTATTTT. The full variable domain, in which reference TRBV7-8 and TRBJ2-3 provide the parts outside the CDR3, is GAGVSQSPRYKVAKRGQDVALRCDPISGHVSLFWYQQALGQGPEFLTYFQNEAQLDKSGLPSDRFFAERPEGSVSTLKIQRTQQEDSAVYLCASSLWGGTQYFGPGTRLTVL.

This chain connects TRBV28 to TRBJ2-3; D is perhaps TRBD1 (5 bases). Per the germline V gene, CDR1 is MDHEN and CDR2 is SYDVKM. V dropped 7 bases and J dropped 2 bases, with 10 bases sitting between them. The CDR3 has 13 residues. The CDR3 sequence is CASKNRFTDTQYF. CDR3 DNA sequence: TGTGCCAGCAAAAACAGGTTCACAGATACGCAGTATTTT. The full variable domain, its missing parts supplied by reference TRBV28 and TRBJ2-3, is DVKVTQSSRYLVKRTGEKVFLECVQDMDHENMFWYRQDPGLGLRLIYFSYDVKMKEKGDIPEGYSVSREKKERFSLILESASTNQTSMYLCASKNRFTDTQYFGPGTRLTVL.

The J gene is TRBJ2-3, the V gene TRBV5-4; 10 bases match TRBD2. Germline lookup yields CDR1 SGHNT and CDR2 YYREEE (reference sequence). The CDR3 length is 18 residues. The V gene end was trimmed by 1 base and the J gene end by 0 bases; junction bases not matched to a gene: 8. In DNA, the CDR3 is TGTGCCAGCAGCTTGCTTAGTCTAGCGGGGGCTAGCACAGATACGCAGTATTTT. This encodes CASSLLSLAGASTDTQYF.

CDR3 DNA sequence: TGTGCCAGCAGCCGTACACAGGTTACCGGGGAGCTGTTTTTT. This gives the protein CASSRTQVTGELFF. The rearrangement links TRBV6-1 to TRBJ2-2, with D maybe TRBD1 (5 bases). The length of the CDR3 is 14 residues. Germline assignment: CDR1 MNHNS and CDR2 SASEGT. The V end lost 6 bases, the J end lost 5 bases, and 13 bases lay between the germline ends.

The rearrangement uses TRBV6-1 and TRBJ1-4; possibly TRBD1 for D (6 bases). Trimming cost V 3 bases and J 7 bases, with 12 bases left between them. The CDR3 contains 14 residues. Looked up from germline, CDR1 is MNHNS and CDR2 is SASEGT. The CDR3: CASSDRGRGEKLFF. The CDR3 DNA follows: TGTGCCAGCAGTGACAGGGGTAGGGGTGAAAAACTGTTTTTT.

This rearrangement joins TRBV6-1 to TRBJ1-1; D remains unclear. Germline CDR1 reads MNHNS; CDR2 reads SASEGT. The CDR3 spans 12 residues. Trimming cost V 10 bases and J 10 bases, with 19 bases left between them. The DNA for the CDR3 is TGTGCCACCACTCCCGACACTCGTGCAGCTTTCTTT. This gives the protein CATTPDTRAAFF.

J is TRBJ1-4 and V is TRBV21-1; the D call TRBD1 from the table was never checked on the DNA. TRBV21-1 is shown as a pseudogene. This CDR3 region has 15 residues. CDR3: CASSRGDVQGEKLFF. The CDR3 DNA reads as TGTGCCAGCAGCAGAGGGGACGTACAGGGTGAAAAACTGTTTTTT.

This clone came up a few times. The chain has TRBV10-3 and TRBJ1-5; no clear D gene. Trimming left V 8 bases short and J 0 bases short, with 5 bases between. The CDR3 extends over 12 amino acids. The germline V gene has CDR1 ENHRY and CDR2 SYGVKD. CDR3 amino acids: CAISSSNQPQHF. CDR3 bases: TGTGCCATCTCTTCTAGCAATCAGCCCCAGCATTTT.

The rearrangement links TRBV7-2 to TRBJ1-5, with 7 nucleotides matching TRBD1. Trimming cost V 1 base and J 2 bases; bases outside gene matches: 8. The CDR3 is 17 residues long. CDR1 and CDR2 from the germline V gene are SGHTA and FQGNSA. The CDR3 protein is CASSLGPDRAGNQPQHF. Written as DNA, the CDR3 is TGTGCCAGCAGCTTAGGGCCTGACAGGGCGGGCAATCAGCCCCAGCATTTT.

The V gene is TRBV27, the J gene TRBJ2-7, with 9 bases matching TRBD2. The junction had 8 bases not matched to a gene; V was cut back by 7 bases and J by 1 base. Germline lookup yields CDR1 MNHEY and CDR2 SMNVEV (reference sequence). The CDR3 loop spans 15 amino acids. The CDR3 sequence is CASTALAGNSYEQYF. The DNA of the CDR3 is TGTGCCAGCACCGCACTAGCGGGCAATTCCTACGAGCAGTACTTC.

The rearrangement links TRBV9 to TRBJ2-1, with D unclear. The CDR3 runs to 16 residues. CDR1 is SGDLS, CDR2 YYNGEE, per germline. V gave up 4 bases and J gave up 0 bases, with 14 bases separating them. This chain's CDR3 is CASSSLSSSSYNEQFF. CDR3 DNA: TGTGCCAGCAGCTCACTAAGCTCAAGCTCCTACAATGAGCAGTTCTTC.

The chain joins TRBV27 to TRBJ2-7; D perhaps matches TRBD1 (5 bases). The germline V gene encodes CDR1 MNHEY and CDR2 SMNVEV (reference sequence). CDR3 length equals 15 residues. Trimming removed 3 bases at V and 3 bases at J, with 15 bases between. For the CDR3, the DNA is TGTGCCAGCAGTTTCGCTGCCAGACAGAACTACGAGCAGTACTTC. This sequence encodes CASSFAARQNYEQYF.

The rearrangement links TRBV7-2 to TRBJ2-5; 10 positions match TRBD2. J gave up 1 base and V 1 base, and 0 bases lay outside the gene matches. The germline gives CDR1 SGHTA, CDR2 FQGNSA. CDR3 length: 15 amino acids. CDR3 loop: CASSLVAGGQETQYF. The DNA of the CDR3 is TGTGCCAGCAGCTTAGTAGCGGGGGGCCAAGAGACCCAGTACTTC.